This paragraph reports one T cell receptor (beta chain). Its antigen is still unknown. The record originates from a study of T cell repertoires in cytomegalovirus infection. A single record per CDR3 protein comes from TCRdb applying MiXCR to the reads. The top ten hold around 15% of the sample, which has roughly 990,000 distinct CDR3 sequences, approximately 31% seen once. V dropped 3 bases and J dropped 4 bases, with 13 bases sitting between them. This CDR3 spans 14 amino acids. In germline, CDR1 is MNHEY, CDR2 SMNVEV (reference sequence). This sequence originates from a human donor in good health (CMV status not recorded). Some clones in this sample may be carry-over from other donors' samples. The chain recombines TRBV27 with TRBJ2-7; tentative D call: TRBD1 (5 bases). Material: cultured CD8+ T cells from PBMCs, obtained from culture after CMV antigen stimulation. The CDR3 nucleotides read TGTGCCAGCAGTTTGGGTGGGGCGCGGTACGAGCAGTACTTC. It yields the protein CASSLGGARYEQYF.